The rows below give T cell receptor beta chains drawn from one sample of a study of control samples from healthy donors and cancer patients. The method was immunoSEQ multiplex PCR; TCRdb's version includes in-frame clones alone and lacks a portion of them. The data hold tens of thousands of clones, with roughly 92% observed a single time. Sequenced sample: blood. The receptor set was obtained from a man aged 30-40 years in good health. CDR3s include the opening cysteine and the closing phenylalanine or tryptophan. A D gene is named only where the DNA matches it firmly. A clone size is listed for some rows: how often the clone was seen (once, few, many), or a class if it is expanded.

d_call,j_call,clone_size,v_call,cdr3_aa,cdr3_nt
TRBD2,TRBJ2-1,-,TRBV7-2,CASSPSGALSYNEQFF,TGTGCCAGCAGCCCAAGCGGGGCCTTATCCTACAATGAGCAGTTCTTC
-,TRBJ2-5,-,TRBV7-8,CASSLQGFLETQYF,TGTGCCAGCAGCTTACAGGGATTTTTAGAGACCCAGTACTTC
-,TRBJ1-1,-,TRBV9,CASSTLNTEAFF,TGTGCCAGCAGTACCCTCAACACTGAAGCTTTCTTT
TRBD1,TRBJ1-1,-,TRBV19,CASSDRGKTEAFF,TGTGCCAGTAGCGACAGGGGAAAAACTGAAGCTTTCTTT
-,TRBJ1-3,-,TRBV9,CASSVRAGNTIYF,TGTGCCAGCAGCGTAAGGGCTGGAAACACCATATATTTT
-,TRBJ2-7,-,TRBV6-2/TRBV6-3,CASSHDRTGAYEQYF,TGTGCCAGCAGCCACGATCGGACTGGAGCCTACGAGCAGTACTTC
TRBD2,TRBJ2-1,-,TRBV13,CASSQITSGRGNEQFF,TGTGCCAGCAGCCAAATTACTAGCGGGAGAGGGAATGAGCAGTTCTTC
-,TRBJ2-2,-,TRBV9,CASSVNPENTGELFF,TGTGCCAGCAGCGTAAATCCAGAGAACACCGGGGAGCTGTTTTTT
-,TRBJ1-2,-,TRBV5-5,CASSFDRHLYGYTF,TGTGCCAGCAGTTTCGACAGGCACCTTTATGGCTACACCTTC
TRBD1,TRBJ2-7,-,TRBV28,CASSKRAGRGPYEQYF,TGTGCCAGCAGTAAGCGCGCCGGCAGGGGGCCATACGAGCAGTACTTC
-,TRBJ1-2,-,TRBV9,CASSVISGNYGYTF,TGTGCCAGCAGCGTAATATCGGGGAACTATGGCTACACCTTC
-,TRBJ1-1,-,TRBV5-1,CASSLVRGDTEAFF,TGCGCCAGCAGCTTGGTTAGGGGTGACACTGAAGCTTTCTTT
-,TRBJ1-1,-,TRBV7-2,CASRIRGNTEAFF,TGTGCCAGCAGGATTCGGGGGAACACTGAAGCTTTCTTT
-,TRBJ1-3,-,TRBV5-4,CASSPLGGNTIYF,TGTGCCAGCAGCCCGCTAGGTGGAAACACCATATATTTT
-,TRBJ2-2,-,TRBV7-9,CASSLANRVAGELFF,TGTGCCAGCAGCTTAGCGAACAGGGTCGCCGGGGAGCTGTTTTTT
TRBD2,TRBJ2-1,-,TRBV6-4,CATRAEPGGYNEQFF,TGTGCCACCCGAGCGGAACCGGGGGGTTACAATGAGCAGTTCTTC
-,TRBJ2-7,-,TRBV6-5,CASSYSQSYEQYF,TGTGCCAGCAGTTACTCCCAGTCCTACGAGCAGTACTTC
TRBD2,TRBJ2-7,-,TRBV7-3,CASSLAAGGAYEQYF,TGTGCCAGCAGCTTGGCAGCGGGAGGAGCGTACGAGCAGTACTTC
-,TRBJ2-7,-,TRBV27,CASSLSFGHQPSYEQYF,TGTGCCAGCAGTTTATCGTTTGGACACCAGCCCTCCTACGAGCAGTACTTC
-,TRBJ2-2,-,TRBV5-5,CASSPLGGGGTGELFF,TGTGCCAGCAGCCCCCTTGGGGGGGGCGGCACCGGGGAGCTGTTTTTT
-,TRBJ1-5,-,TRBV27,CASSLSRSGGYQPQHF,TGTGCCAGCAGTTTATCGAGGTCCGGGGGTTATCAGCCCCAGCATTTT
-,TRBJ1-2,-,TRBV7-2,CASSLSAGGYYGYTF,TGTGCCAGCAGCTTAAGTGCGGGGGGGTACTATGGCTACACCTTC
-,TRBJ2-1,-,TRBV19,CASSTPRDGDNEQFF,TGTGCCAGTAGTACTCCCCGGGACGGCGACAATGAGCAGTTCTTC
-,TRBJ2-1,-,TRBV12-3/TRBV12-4,CASSPGGDEQFF,TGTGCCAGCAGTCCGGGGGGCGATGAGCAGTTCTTC
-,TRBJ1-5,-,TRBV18,CASSPQGEGNQPQHF,TGTGCCAGCTCACCACAGGGCGAGGGAAATCAGCCCCAGCATTTT
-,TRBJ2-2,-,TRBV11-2,CASSFRMSRGFLGTGELFF,TGTGCCAGCAGCTTCCGAATGAGTCGGGGGTTTCTAGGCACCGGGGAGCTGTTTTTT
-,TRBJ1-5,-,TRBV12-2,CASRFRQGGNQPQHF,TGTGCAAGTCGCTTTCGACAGGGGGGGAATCAGCCCCAGCATTTT
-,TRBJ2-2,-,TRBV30,CAWNSQGRTGELFF,TGTGCCTGGAATTCCCAGGGCCGAACCGGGGAGCTGTTTTTT
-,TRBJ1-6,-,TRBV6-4,CASSAVAYNSPLHF,TGTGCCAGCAGTGCGGTCGCCTATAATTCACCCCTCCACTTT
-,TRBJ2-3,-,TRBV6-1,CASSELGTRADTQYF,TGTGCCAGCAGTGAACTGGGGACTCGGGCAGATACGCAGTATTTT
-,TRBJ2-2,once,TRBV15,CATSRGGGGGWNTGELFF,TGTGCCACCAGCAGAGGAGGCGGCGGGGGCTGGAACACCGGGGAGCTGTTTTTT
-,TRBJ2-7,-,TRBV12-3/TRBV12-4,CASSPGSKKEQYF,TGTGCCAGCAGCCCCGGGTCGAAGAAGGAGCAGTACTTC
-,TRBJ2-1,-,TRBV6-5,CASSYSILAYEQFF,TGTGCCAGCAGTTACTCGATACTAGCATATGAGCAGTTCTTC
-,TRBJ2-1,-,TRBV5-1,CASSGYLQAFGRNDANEQFF,TGCGCCAGCAGCGGATACCTACAGGCGTTCGGAAGAAATGATGCGAATGAGCAGTTCTTC
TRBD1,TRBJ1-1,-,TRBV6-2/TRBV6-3,CASSYETGGLDTEAFF,TGTGCCAGCAGTTACGAGACAGGGGGATTGGACACTGAAGCTTTCTTT
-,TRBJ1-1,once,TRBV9,CASSVGGRDTEAFF,TGTGCCAGCAGTGTGGGGGGGCGCGACACTGAAGCTTTCTTT
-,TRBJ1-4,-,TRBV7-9,CASSLEGEKLFF,TGTGCCAGCAGCTTAGAGGGGGAAAAACTGTTTTTT
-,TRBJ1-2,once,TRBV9,CASSAPGYGYTF,TGTGCCAGCAGCGCCCCCGGCTATGGCTACACCTTC
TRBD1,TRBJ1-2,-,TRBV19,CASRSSQDRDYGHTF,TGTGCCAGTAGATCGAGCCAGGACAGGGACTATGGCCACACCTTC
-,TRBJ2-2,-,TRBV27,CASSLRTDGAGELFF,TGTGCCAGCAGCCTCAGGACGGATGGGGCCGGGGAGCTGTTTTTT
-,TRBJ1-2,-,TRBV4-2,CASSRRREGDSNYGYTF,TGTGCCAGCAGCCGCCGCCGAGAGGGGGATTCCAACTATGGCTACACCTTC
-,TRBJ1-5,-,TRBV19,CASSMSGRNQPQHF,TGTGCCAGTAGTATGTCCGGGCGCAATCAGCCCCAGCATTTT
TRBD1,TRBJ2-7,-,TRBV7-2,CASSPGQGSSYEQYF,TGTGCCAGCAGCCCAGGACAGGGAAGCTCCTACGAGCAGTACTTC
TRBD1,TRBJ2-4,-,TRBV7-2,CASSPTRPRTGTKNIQYF,TGTGCCAGCAGCCCAACGAGACCCAGGACAGGGACCAAAAACATTCAGTACTTC
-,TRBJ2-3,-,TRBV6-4,CASSQGGTDTQYF,TGTGCCAGCTCTCAGGGAGGTACAGATACGCAGTATTTT
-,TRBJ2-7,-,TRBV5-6,CASSLAAYEQYF,TGTGCCAGCAGTCTGGCCGCCTACGAGCAGTACTTC